This T cell receptor (beta chain) was identified in a study of blood T cell repertoires in COVID-19. Across the study: Material from acute and convalescent COVID-19 was sourced from the United States, Italy and Spain. Sources were T cells, B-cell-depleted T cells, or PBMCs; the material itself was cDNA or gDNA.

CDR1 is SGHVS and CDR2 is FQNEAQ in the germline V gene. The CDR3 runs 13 residues. V was trimmed by 6 bases and J by 8 bases, leaving 16 bases between them. Seattle cases were enrolled at active infection and followed longitudinally. Source study methods: Nucleated cell number was recorded as an estimate derived from reference gene primer amplification. TCRdb's copy holds only in-frame clones and misses some; the assay was immunoSEQ multiplex PCR. V and J calls and clone size are given by that table; D and trimming were obtained from the DNA. The table shows 150,000 to 200,000 clones, with about four fifths occurring only once.

The sample was peripheral blood. This TCR was recovered from a woman aged 55-69 years with COVID-19, enrolled during active disease. The chain joins TRBV7-8 to TRBJ1-1; D not certain. This chain's CDR3 is CASRVEVLGEAFF. CDR3 coding DNA: TGTGCCAGCAGAGTGGAGGTGCTGGGGGAAGCTTTCTTT.